Described below is a single T cell receptor beta chain sequence and its context. Its specificity is not known. The length of the CDR3 is 15 residues. V lost 6 bases to trimming and J lost 5 bases, with 17 bases between them. Looked up from germline, CDR1 is SGHTA and CDR2 is FQGTGA. These data originate in a study of siplizumab effects on memory and regulatory T cells. General study results and limits: Siplizumab gave mappable alloreactive CD4+ clones an average Treg-derived fraction of under 75%, against around 30% in controls. About 75-97% of proliferating CD4+ or CD8+ clones had no assignable naive or memory phenotype. It was never confirmed that proliferating Tregs from siplizumab cultures were suppressive. Unstimulated subsets contained matches for only a minor fraction of alloreactive clones.

Sequencing used immunoSEQ multiplex PCR; TCRdb keeps in-frame clones, though not all of them. The sample contains some 100,000 clones, about 91% of which appear only once. Material: Tregs sorted from blood. This clonotype originated in a human donor in good health. The genes are TRBV7-3 and TRBJ2-1; D might be TRBD2 (7 bases). In DNA form, the CDR3 reads TGTGCCAGCAGTTTAGGGGGGACTACCCACAATGAGCAGTTCTTC. Its translation: CASSLGGTTHNEQFF.